This T cell receptor beta chain appears in the sequencing data of a study of beta chain features in type 1 diabetes. Germline-derived CDR1 and CDR2 are SGHRS and YFSETQ. The CDR3 totals 14 residues. J lost 1 base, V lost 5 bases, and 3 bases had no gene match. The sequenced template was cDNA made from the entire isolated RNA. Clones were sequenced by immunoSEQ multiplex PCR, and TCRdb holds only the in-frame ones, with some missing. This table holds 300,000 to 400,000 clones, 9.6% found once. This clone came up a few times. The antigen is undetermined. Study-level points and caveats: Among patients, naive, central memory and Treg TCRB repertoires appeared more similar than among healthy donors. Type 1 diabetes patients had TCRB CDR3s that were shorter (moderately but significantly so) in all four CD4+ subsets.

Sequenced material: central memory CD4+ T cells from blood. The TCR was taken from a man aged 25 to 40 with type 1 diabetes. The V gene is TRBV5-1, the J gene TRBJ1-2, with TRBD1 identical over 9 bases. This CDR3 reads CASSRGQGNYGYTF. As DNA, the CDR3 is TGCGCCAGCAGTAGGGGACAGGGTAACTATGGCTACACCTTC.